This TCR beta chain was sequenced during a study of resident and recirculating memory T cells in vitiligo. Study as a whole: Epidermis came from shave biopsies of lesional and nonlesional sites, plus PBMCs.

Germline-derived CDR1 and CDR2 are MDHEN and SYDVKM. J gave up 3 bases and V 5 bases, and 12 bases lay outside the gene matches. This CDR3 is 17 amino acids long. Data came from immunoSEQ multiplex PCR; TCRdb stores just in-frame clones and leaves some out. The sample lists more than 65,000 clones; approximately 93% were seen once. Confetti depigmentation, marking active vitiligo, was absent in these patients. The chain uses TRBV28 and TRBJ2-5; 10 bases agree with TRBD1. Material for sequencing was blood. The receptor was isolated from a male donor with vitiligo. CDR3 amino acids: CASSPRGTGVAKETQYF. CDR3 coding DNA: TGTGCCAGCAGTCCCCGGGGGACAGGGGTCGCAAAAGAGACCCAGTACTTC.